Sequencing of this T cell receptor (beta chain) was carried out in a study of blood T cells in healthy people across ages. V shed 5 bases and J 9 bases; nucleotides not matched to a gene: 11. Germline loops: CDR1 DFQATT, CDR2 SNEGSKA (reference sequence). The CDR3 loop spans 15 amino acids. Study-wide points: The lack of PBMC sorting stopped any conclusive naive versus antigen-experienced comparison.

With a J-beta primer mix and a sample-barcoded 5' primer, a second PCR ran about 7 to 11 cycles. All samples gave at least 3 million CDR3-containing paired-end reads. TCRdb re-analysed the 5' RACE reads in MiXCR, keeping a single row per CDR3 protein. The data hold approximately 800,000 distinct CDR3 sequences, with about 46% observed a single time. Turning to this clonotype: Its cognate antigen is unknown.

Sequencing input: blood. V and J are TRBV20-1 and TRBJ2-1; 12 bases agree with TRBD2. This clonotype originated in a man older than 75 in good health. The CDR3 loop reads CSAPVLAGGAGEQFF. The CDR3 nucleotides read TGCAGTGCTCCTGTTCTAGCGGGAGGGGCCGGTGAGCAGTTCTTC.